This entry features one TCR beta chain sequence. Its target is unknown. Measured with immunoSEQ multiplex PCR; TCRdb has only the in-frame clones, and not every one. This sample has around 66,000 clones; 79% occur once, and the top ten carry roughly 21%. This entry belongs to a study of T cell responses to AZD1222 COVID-19 vaccine. General study findings and limits: Repertoires were collected only later (after the peak T cell response had occurred). Recipients of two AZD1222 doses showed rising Spike-specific TCR breadth and depth.

The CDR3 totals 14 residues. With 7 bases clipped from V and 5 bases from J, the junction kept 8 bases outside the gene matches. Germline-derived CDR1 and CDR2 are SGHTA and FQGNSA. The sequence derives from an adult in good health. The source material was peripheral blood, sampled on day 0 of MenACWY control vaccination. The rearrangement joins TRBV7-2 to TRBJ2-5, with 9 bases matching TRBD2. The CDR3: CASNAGGGQETQYF. The CDR3 coding sequence is TGTGCCAGCAACGCGGGGGGGGGCCAGGAGACCCAGTACTTC. Supplemented by reference TRBV7-2 and TRBJ2-5, the full variable domain reads GAGVSQSPSNKVTEKGKDVELRCDPISGHTALYWYRQSLGQGLEFLIYFQGNSAPDKSGLPSDRFSAERTGGSVSTLTIQRTQQEDSAVYLCASNAGGGQETQYFGPGTRLLVL.